This T cell receptor beta chain originates from a study of T cell clones after liver transplantation. Study-level information: TCRbeta sequencing after a pre-transplant mixed lymphocyte reaction identified graft-donor-reactive clones, later tracked in post-transplant blood. Standard immunosuppression, with no induction, continued until 12-24 months after transplant.

V was trimmed by 3 bases and J by 1 base, leaving 18 bases between them. Germline V CDR1 and CDR2: MGHRA, YSYEKL. This CDR3 is built from 17 residues. This clone was observed a few times. Here immunoSEQ multiplex PCR was the method, and the copy in TCRdb shows in-frame clones only, minus some. The table lists some 59,000 clones, about two thirds of them singletons. The sequence was collected from a human donor who received a liver transplant. The V gene is TRBV4-1, the J gene TRBJ1-1; a weak D match, TRBD1 (5 bases). The sequenced sample was CD4+ T cells from blood, obtained before liver transplant. CDR3 loop: CASSQGGWGRGNTEAFF. As DNA, the CDR3 is TGCGCCAGCAGCCAGGGGGGTTGGGGGAGGGGGAACACTGAAGCTTTCTTT.